Following are 20 T cell receptor beta chains from one sample sequenced in a study of cytomegalovirus exposure and HLA in healthy donors. Researchers ran the PCR with 60 Vbeta and 13 Jbeta primers. Measured with immunoSEQ multiplex PCR; TCRdb has only the in-frame clones, and not every one. The sample has roughly 120,000 clones; roughly 9% are singletons. The specimen was PBMCs. The receptors here all came from a woman in her 40s in good health and CMV-seropositive.

This clone turned up a few times. The V call is TRBV27, the J call TRBJ2-5; D uncertain. CDR1 is MNHEY, CDR2 SMNVEV, per germline (reference sequence). This CDR3 comprises 12 residues. With 5 bases removed from V and 0 bases from J, the gap between germline ends came to 4 bases. CDR3 DNA: TGTGCCAGCAGTCCTAACCAAGAGACCCAGTACTTC. Its translation: CASSPNQETQYF.

Written as DNA, the CDR3 is TGCGCCAGCAGCTTTGCGGGATCCTACAATGAGCAGTTCTTC. It encodes CASSFAGSYNEQFF. This rearrangement joins TRBV5-1 to TRBJ2-1; possible D gene TRBD2, 6 bases. Trimming cost V 2 bases and J 1 base, with 7 bases left between them. The CDR3 totals 14 residues. Germline-derived CDR1 and CDR2 are SGHRS and YFSETQ.

The sample holds a few counts of this clone. The chain carries TRBV29-1 and TRBJ1-1; no clear D. The germline CDR1 and CDR2 sequences are SQVTM and ANQGSEA. The CDR3 spans 13 residues. V shed 6 bases and J shed 1 base, with 12 bases lying between them. The CDR3, as DNA: TGCAGCGTCGGGAGGGTGAAGAACACTGAAGCTTTCTTT. This encodes CSVGRVKNTEAFF.

This sequence joins TRBV7-9 and TRBJ1-1; possible D gene TRBD1, 5 bases. The length of the CDR3 is 16 residues. CDR1 is SEHNR, CDR2 FQNEAQ, per germline (reference sequence). V gave up 5 bases and J gave up 2 bases, with 18 bases separating them. The CDR3: CASSRGGGQGNTEAFF. Here the CDR3 DNA reads TGTGCCAGCAGCCGCGGGGGTGGGCAGGGAAACACTGAAGCTTTCTTT.

This clone has more than one count but fewer than ten. This chain uses TRBV15 with TRBJ1-1; 8 positions match TRBD1. Germline V gene data show CDR1 as LNHNV and CDR2 as YYDKDF (reference sequence). V trimming: 1 base; J trimming: 1 base; junction bases outside the gene matches: 8. The CDR3 is 17 residues long. The DNA for the CDR3 is TGTGCCACCAGCAGAGGAACGACAGGGGCAACGAACACTGAAGCTTTCTTT. It encodes CATSRGTTGATNTEAFF.

This clone was seen a few times. Here the CDR3 reads CASGLVWKEGNQPQHF. The CDR3 DNA reads as TGTGCTAGTGGTTTGGTATGGAAAGAGGGCAATCAGCCCCAGCATTTT. The chain joins TRBV12-5 to TRBJ1-5; D unresolved. CDR1 and CDR2 from the germline V gene are LGHNT and FRNRAP. The length of the CDR3 is 16 residues. The ends were cut back, 0 bases at V and 2 bases at J, with 11 bases in the middle.

A note on this clone: A far larger clone is one nucleotide away, so this likely arose from a read error. This chain uses TRBV6-4 with TRBJ2-3; 12 bases are a match to TRBD2. This CDR3 is built from 15 residues. The V gene end was trimmed by 2 bases and the J gene end by 4 bases; junction bases not matched to a gene: 1. Germline V gene data show CDR1 as MRHNA and CDR2 as SNTAGT. The CDR3 DNA reads as TGTGCCAGCAGTGACGCTAGCGGGGGGGCAGATACGCAGTATTTT. This sequence encodes CASSDASGGADTQYF.

The chain links TRBV27 to TRBJ2-3, with 8 bases fitting TRBD1. The CDR3 length is 17 residues. J was trimmed by 4 bases and V by 7 bases; bases with no gene match: 16. Germline CDR1 is MNHEY and CDR2 is SMNVEV (reference sequence). The CDR3 is CASTYSPTGDFADTQYF. For the CDR3, the DNA is TGTGCCAGCACCTACTCCCCGACAGGGGATTTTGCAGATACGCAGTATTTT.

The chain has TRBV6-1 and TRBJ2-2; TRBD1 is a possible D gene (6 bases). This CDR3 spans 14 amino acids. Trimming took 5 bases from V and 1 from J, leaving 8 bases between them. CDR1 is MNHNS and CDR2 is SASEGT in the germline V gene. The CDR3 loop reads CASSTRGNTGELFF. CDR3 DNA: TGTGCCAGCAGTACCAGGGGGAACACCGGGGAGCTGTTTTTT.

The chain joins TRBV7-9 to TRBJ2-1; 13 nucleotides agree with TRBD2. V trimming: 3 bases; J trimming: 4 bases; junction bases outside the gene matches: 9. Germline CDR1 is SEHNR and CDR2 is FQNEAQ (reference sequence). The CDR3 contains 18 residues. The CDR3: CASSFPTSGGAQYNEQFF. The CDR3 bases are TGTGCCAGCAGCTTTCCCACTAGCGGGGGGGCGCAATACAATGAGCAGTTCTTC.

The sample holds a few counts of this clone. The chain uses TRBV11-2 and TRBJ2-7; 8 bases line up with TRBD1. This CDR3 has 15 residues. The germline CDR1 and CDR2 sequences are SGHAT and FQNNGV. With 5 bases clipped from V and 5 bases from J, the junction kept 11 bases outside the gene matches. The CDR3 here is CASSRDRGQGNEQYF. The DNA of the CDR3 is TGTGCCAGCAGCCGCGATCGTGGACAGGGAAACGAGCAGTACTTC.

This clone was counted between two and nine times. The chain recombines TRBV2 with TRBJ2-7, with TRBD2 as a possible D gene (5 bases). The length of the CDR3 is 14 residues. CDR1 and CDR2 from the germline V gene are SNHLY and FYNNEI. V lost 7 bases, J lost 1 base, and 14 bases lay in between. The CDR3, as DNA: TGTGCCAGCATTGGGGAGTCCGTTTCCTACGAGCAGTACTTC. Translation: CASIGESVSYEQYF.

This clone was seen more than once but under ten times. The V and J genes are TRBV6-1 and TRBJ2-5, with 9 positions matching TRBD1. The J call may be wrong; the DNA end is better matched by TRBJ2-7. The CDR3 length is 11 residues. Germline V lookup: CDR1 MNHNS, CDR2 SASEGT. The CDR3 nucleotides read TGTGCCCAGGGACAGGGCTACGAGCAGTACTTC. Protein sequence: CAQGQGYEQYF.

This clone was detected only a few times. The chain recombines TRBV5-4 with TRBJ2-5, with unresolved D. V lost 3 bases and J 2 bases, leaving 8 bases between the germline ends. The CDR3 is 13 amino acids. Germline lookup yields CDR1 SGHNT and CDR2 YYREEE (reference sequence). The CDR3 reads CASSSPSQETQYF. Here the CDR3 DNA reads TGTGCCAGCAGCTCTCCCTCTCAAGAGACCCAGTACTTC.

This clone came up a few times. V is TRBV15 and J is TRBJ1-1; possibly TRBD1 for D (5 bases). The germline CDR1 and CDR2 sequences are LNHNV and YYDKDF (reference sequence). The V end lost 1 base, the J end lost 2 bases, and 17 bases lay between the germline ends. The CDR3 has 17 amino acids. For the CDR3, the DNA is TGTGCCACCAGCAGAGGGGTGGGGGGGTCCATCAACACTGAAGCTTTCTTT. It is translated as CATSRGVGGSINTEAFF.

This clone was counted only a few times. In nucleotides, the CDR3 is TGTGCCAGCAGTGACCTGATCGGGAGAAAGTCCTATAATTCACCCCTCCACTTT. Protein sequence: CASSDLIGRKSYNSPLHF. V is TRBV2 and J is TRBJ1-6; D uncertain. The CDR3 has 18 amino acids. Germline CDR1 is SNHLY and CDR2 is FYNNEI. V lost 3 bases to trimming and J lost 1 base, with 16 bases between them.

The rearrangement joins TRBV10-3 to TRBJ1-1; D remains unclear. The V gene's germline CDR1 is ENHRY and CDR2 SYGVKD. This CDR3 comprises 13 residues. Trimming cost V 6 bases and J 1 base, with 9 bases left between them. Here the CDR3 reads CAIRGPGNTEAFF. The CDR3 DNA reads TGTGCCATCAGGGGCCCAGGGAACACTGAAGCTTTCTTT.

Turning to this clone: The final CDR3 position lacks the conserved phenylalanine or tryptophan, pointing to a likely read error. The DNA is left out, because the CDR3 cannot be placed on it with certainty; the CDR3 is given as TCRdb lists it. This chain connects TRBV6-1 to TRBJ1-4; the DNA was not compared with TRBD1, the D call given in the table. Germline CDR1 reads MNHNS; CDR2 reads SASEGT. The CDR3 spans 14 residues, counting both ends. The CDR3 here is CASSELRGNEKMFL.

The chain links TRBV4-1 to TRBJ2-3; tentatively, D is TRBD2 (6 bases). This CDR3 comprises 16 residues. In germline, CDR1 is MGHRA, CDR2 YSYEKL. V lost 0 bases and J 3 bases, leaving 13 bases between the germline ends. DNA for the CDR3: TGCGCCAGCAGCCAAGAGGGTAGGGGAGGTACAGATACGCAGTATTTT. It codes for CASSQEGRGGTDTQYF.

This clone was picked up a small number of times. The rearrangement joins TRBV7-9 to TRBJ1-1; TRBD1 matches 9 bases. The V and J ends lost 5 bases and 10 bases, in that order; junction bases with no gene match: 14. The CDR3 covers 15 residues. Germline values: CDR1 SEHNR, CDR2 FQNEAQ (reference sequence). In nucleotides, the CDR3 is TGTGCCAGCAGCGCCCGGGACAGGGCCTCCAACAGAGCTTTCTTT. Its translation is CASSARDRASNRAFF.